This is a list of T cell receptor beta chains from one sample in a study of human T cells and chemical hapten exposure. TCRdb re-derived calls from the RACE reads in MiXCR, one entry per CDR3 protein. The sample shows tens of thousands of distinct CDR3 sequences, about 3.5% of them seen only once. The source material was whole blood, sampled in connection with sensitization to the hapten diphenylcyclopropenone (DPC). These receptors were collected from a man aged 35 to 55 with alopecia areata. Some clones in this sample may be carry-over from other donors' samples. CDR3s include the opening cysteine and the closing phenylalanine or tryptophan. Each record gives: V gene, D gene, clone size, J gene, CDR3 length, CDR3 DNA, CDR3 protein. The D gene is left open where the match is weak. The size field is filled for only some rows; it gives once, few, many or a size class.

>TRBV27|NA|many|TRBJ2-7|13
TGTGCCAGCAGTTTGGGGTCAAACTACGAGCAGTACTTC
CASSLGSNYEQYF
>TRBV6-5|NA|many|TRBJ2-1|12
TGTGCCAGCAGTTACAAACGCGGGGTAGTGTTCTTC
CASSYKRGVVFF
>TRBV6-5|TRBD1|many|TRBJ1-5|15
TGTGCCAGCAGTTCCGGACAGGGGCTAGGTCAGCCCCAGCATTTT
CASSSGQGLGQPQHF
>TRBV6-2/TRBV6-3|NA|many|TRBJ2-1|16
TGTGCCAGCAGTCCACCGACTAGTATTACAGGTGTTGAGCAGTTCTTC
CASSPPTSITGVEQFF
>TRBV28|TRBD1|many|TRBJ2-7|19
TGTGCCAGCAGTTGGGGGGCCCGCCGGGGGACAGGGGTCTTCTACGAGCAGTACTTC
CASSWGARRGTGVFYEQYF
>TRBV7-2|TRBD1|many|TRBJ1-4|16
TGTGCCAGCAGCTTAGCCGCCGGGACAGCAAATGAAAAACTGTTTTTT
CASSLAAGTANEKLFF
>TRBV7-2|NA|many|TRBJ2-4|13
TGTGCCAGCAGCTTACACCTACTAGACATTCAGTACTTC
CASSLHLLDIQYF
>TRBV19|TRBD2|many|TRBJ2-1|15
TGTGCCAGTAGTTGGACTAGCGGAGGTTTGGATGAGCAGTTCTTC
CASSWTSGGLDEQFF
>TRBV19|TRBD2|many|TRBJ2-2|16
TGTGCCAGTAGTCCCAGGACTAGCTTCCGCACCGGGGAGCTGTTTTTT
CASSPRTSFRTGELFF
>TRBV18|NA|many|TRBJ2-7|14
TGTGCCAGCTCCCCCCCGGGCCACACCTCCGAGCAGTACTTC
CASSPPGHTSEQYF
>TRBV12-3/TRBV12-4|TRBD2|many|TRBJ2-1|16
TGTGCCAGCAGTTTACCGACTAGCGGGGGGTACAATGAGCAGTTCTTC
CASSLPTSGGYNEQFF
>TRBV28|NA|many|TRBJ2-3|17
TGTGCCATGCACCCTCCAATGGCCCCGTCAGGCACAGATACGCAGTATTTT
CAMHPPMAPSGTDTQYF
>TRBV7-2|NA|many|TRBJ1-2|14
TGTGCCAGCAGCTCCGCTGGCGGGGGAGGAGGCTACACCTTC
CASSSAGGGGGYTF
>TRBV12-3/TRBV12-4|NA|few|TRBJ1-1|15
TGTGCCAGCGTCCTCGGGCAGGGGCCGATCGGGGGTACTTTCTTT
CASVLGQGPIGGTFF
>TRBV6-2/TRBV6-3|TRBD1|many|TRBJ1-4|13
TGTGCCAGCAGCCAGGGGGTCCAAGAAAAACTGTTTTTT
CASSQGVQEKLFF
>TRBV6-2/TRBV6-3|NA|few|TRBJ2-5|12
TGTGCCAGCAGTTATGGTCAAGAGACCCAGTACTTC
CASSYGQETQYF
>TRBV28|TRBD2|many|TRBJ2-3|11
TGTGCCAGCAGTGGGGGGGGAACGCAGTATTTT
CASSGGGTQYF
>TRBV6-5|TRBD2|many|TRBJ2-1|16
TGTGCCAGCAGTTACTCTCTAGCGGGAGGAACCAATGAGCAGTTCTTC
CASSYSLAGGTNEQFF
>TRBV20-1|NA|NA|TRBJ2-7|16
TGCAGTGCTAGAGATCGTCCAGGCGGGACCCACCACGAGCAGTACTTC
CSARDRPGGTHHEQYF
>TRBV7-6|TRBD2|few|TRBJ2-3|17
TGTGCCAGCAGCTTATCCTCGACTAGCGGGAGTAGAGATACGCAGTATTTT
CASSLSSTSGSRDTQYF
>TRBV28|NA|many|TRBJ2-7|13
TGTGCCAGCAGTGTAAACAGGGCCTACGAGCAGTACTTC
CASSVNRAYEQYF
>TRBV20-1|NA|many|TRBJ1-1|13
TGCAGTGCTAGACCGGGGGGGGTCAAGGAAGCTTTCTTT
CSARPGGVKEAFF
>TRBV24-1|TRBD1|many|TRBJ2-5|15
TGTGCCACCAGTGATCGGACAGGGGTTGGGGAGACCCAGTACTTC
CATSDRTGVGETQYF
>TRBV5-6|NA|few|TRBJ2-7|15
TGTGCCAGCAGCTCCCAATATCCCGGGACCTACGAGCAGTACTTC
CASSSQYPGTYEQYF
>TRBV7-8|TRBD1|NA|TRBJ2-5|14
TGTGCCAGCAGCTTAGGAGGGGGCAAGGAGACCCAGTACTTC
CASSLGGGKETQYF
>TRBV28|TRBD1|many|TRBJ2-7|14
TGTGCCAGCAGTTCCGGACAGGATAACTACGAGCAGTACTTC
CASSSGQDNYEQYF
>TRBV25-1|NA|many|TRBJ1-2|12
TGTGCCAGCAGCGCTACAGGGTATGGCTACACCTTC
CASSATGYGYTF
>TRBV6-5|NA|many|TRBJ2-7|14
TGTGCCAGCAGCCCGGTTGGGGCGAACTACGAGCAGTACTTC
CASSPVGANYEQYF
>TRBV19|NA|NA|TRBJ2-2|15
TGTGCCAGTAGTAGGCAGCTGCAGAACACCGGGGAGCTGTTTTTT
CASSRQLQNTGELFF
>TRBV28|NA|many|TRBJ2-4|11
TGTGCCAGCAGGATGGGACTCGTTCAGTACTTC
CASRMGLVQYF
>TRBV12-3/TRBV12-4|TRBD1|many|TRBJ1-2|15
TGTGCCAGCACCCTACGGACAGGAACGGACTATGGCTACACCTTC
CASTLRTGTDYGYTF
>TRBV30|TRBD2|many|TRBJ2-1|13
TGTGCCTGGAGTACCGGGACTAGAAATGAGCAGTTCTTC
CAWSTGTRNEQFF
>TRBV4-1|NA|NA|TRBJ1-1|13
TGCGCCAGCAGCAAGTACCTGAACACTGAAGCTTTCTTT
CASSKYLNTEAFF
>TRBV20-1|TRBD2|many|TRBJ2-7|13
TGCAGTGCCTTACGCGGGACTACATACGAGCAGTACTTC
CSALRGTTYEQYF
>TRBV12-3/TRBV12-4|NA|many|TRBJ2-3|14
TGTGCCAGCAGTTTAATGGTAGGGGCAGATACGCAGTATTTT
CASSLMVGADTQYF
>TRBV12-3/TRBV12-4|NA|many|TRBJ2-3|16
TGTGCCAGCAGTTTGGAGAGTGGGGGAGAGGGAGATACGCAGTATTTT
CASSLESGGEGDTQYF
>TRBV5-1|TRBD1|many|TRBJ1-1|17
TGCGCCAGCAGAAGATCGGGACAGAGACTACAGAACACTGAAGCTTTCTTT
CASRRSGQRLQNTEAFF
>TRBV6-5|NA|few|TRBJ1-1|13
TGTGCCAGCAGTTACTCCAGGAACACTGAAGCTTTCTTT
CASSYSRNTEAFF
>TRBV20-1|TRBD1|many|TRBJ1-5|14
TGCAGTGCGCAACAGGGGACTACTAATCAGCCCCAGCATTTT
CSAQQGTTNQPQHF
>TRBV5-1|NA|many|TRBJ2-5|15
TGCGCCAGCAGCTTAAGGGGGATGGGGCAAGAGACCCAGTACTTC
CASSLRGMGQETQYF
>TRBV28|TRBD2|many|TRBJ2-1|16
TGTGCCAGCAGCCCATGGGGCAGCGGGGCCTACAATGAGCAGTTCTTC
CASSPWGSGAYNEQFF
>TRBV2|TRBD2|many|TRBJ2-1|14
TGTGCCAGCAGTCTGACTAGCGGGAGAGATGAGCAGTTCTTC
CASSLTSGRDEQFF
>TRBV28|TRBD2|few|TRBJ2-1|15
TGTGCCAGCAGTTCCGGGACTAGCGCAATAAATGAGCAGTTCTTC
CASSSGTSAINEQFF
>TRBV7-9|TRBD2|few|TRBJ2-7|17
TGTGCCAGCATCCCCCAACAAGGCGGGAGGCCTCTCTACGAGCAGTACTTC
CASIPQQGGRPLYEQYF
>TRBV4-3|TRBD2|few|TRBJ2-3|19
TGCGCCAGCAGCCAAGATGTCGGGAGGGCCCGCCAGAGCACAGATACGCAGTATTTT
CASSQDVGRARQSTDTQYF
>TRBV12-3/TRBV12-4|NA|NA|TRBJ2-2|15
TGTGCCAGCAGTTTGGGCGGGATGAGGACCGGGGAGCTGTTTTTT
CASSLGGMRTGELFF
>TRBV7-2|NA|many|TRBJ1-1|13
TGTGCCAGCAGCTTAGACCAGAACACTGAAGCTTTCTTT
CASSLDQNTEAFF
>TRBV28|NA|many|TRBJ2-3|12
TGTGCCAGCACCCCTCGACCAGATACGCAGTATTTT
CASTPRPDTQYF
>TRBV7-9|NA|many|TRBJ2-7|14
TGTGCCAGCAGCTACGAGGGCAGTGCCTACGAGCAGTACTTC
CASSYEGSAYEQYF
>TRBV27|NA|many|TRBJ1-3|14
TGTGCCAGCCGGGACAAGAGCTCTGGAAACACCATATATTTT
CASRDKSSGNTIYF
>TRBV4-3|TRBD1|many|TRBJ1-2|17
TGCGCCAGCAGCCAAGATATTGGGACAGGGGTTAACTATGGCTACACCTTC
CASSQDIGTGVNYGYTF
>TRBV7-2|NA|many|TRBJ2-1|15
TGTGCCAGCAGCTTAGAAGTGCGGCTAGCAGGCGAGCAGTTCTTC
CASSLEVRLAGEQFF
>TRBV12-3/TRBV12-4|TRBD2|NA|TRBJ2-2|19
TGTGCCAGCAGTTTTCGCGCCGTAGCGGGAGGGCGGGGCACCGGGGAGCTGTTTTTT
CASSFRAVAGGRGTGELFF
>TRBV19|NA|many|TRBJ2-3|14
TGTGCCAGTAGTATCTCTACTACCACAGATACGCAGTATTTT
CASSISTTTDTQYF
>TRBV28|NA|many|TRBJ2-3|17
TGTGCCAGCAGTCCCATCCCGCGGGCAGCATCCACAGATACGCAGTATTTT
CASSPIPRAASTDTQYF
>TRBV12-3/TRBV12-4|NA|many|TRBJ2-1|11
TGTGCCAGCAGTTTGGGGAATGAGCAGTTCTTC
CASSLGNEQFF
>TRBV7-9|NA|many|TRBJ1-5|14
TGTGCCAGCAGCTTGTCAGGGTCCGATCAGCCCCAGCATTTT
CASSLSGSDQPQHF
>TRBV7-8|TRBD2|many|TRBJ2-1|15
TGTGCCAGCAGCCCCTTGGCGCGGGGGTTGATGGAGCAGTTCTTC
CASSPLARGLMEQFF
>TRBV19|TRBD1|many|TRBJ2-6|16
TGTGCCATTAGCTCGGGACAGGGGGCTGGGGCCAACGTCCTGACTTTC
CAISSGQGAGANVLTF
>TRBV28|NA|many|TRBJ2-3|17
TGTGCCAGCAGGCTACGGGCTAGACAGGCTAGCACAGATACGCAGTATTTT
CASRLRARQASTDTQYF